What follows are 5 T cell receptor beta chains derived from one specimen sequenced in a study of T-cell memory formation after mild COVID-19. TCRdb reanalysed the 5' RACE reads using MiXCR and keeps one entry per CDR3 protein. The table has roughly 100,000 distinct CDR3 sequences, roughly 16% seen once; the top ten hold roughly two fifths. The sequencing sample was made of PBMCs or a T cell subset sorted from them (not recorded which). The receptors come from a young man who had mild COVID-19 (a few samples of this study predate the infection). Cell type and time point are not known.

The rearrangement uses TRBV12-3 or TRBV12-4 and TRBJ1-5, with D possibly matching TRBD1 (5 bases). Trimming stripped 6 bases from V and 6 bases from J, with 21 bases between. CDR3 length equals 16 residues. The CDR3: CASRVEGAVGGQPQHF. The CDR3 nucleotides are TGTGCCAGCAGGGTTGAAGGGGCGGTTGGGGGTCAGCCCCAGCATTTT.

This clonotype was found a few times. The rearrangement uses TRBV7-2 and TRBJ2-5; 12 bases agree with TRBD2. The CDR3 spans 16 residues. The germline V gene has CDR1 SGHTA and CDR2 FQGNSA. V trimming: 5 bases; J trimming: 0 bases; junction bases outside the gene matches: 4. Here the CDR3 reads CASSVRLAGDQETQYF. Written as DNA, the CDR3 is TGTGCCAGCAGCGTGAGACTAGCGGGGGACCAAGAGACCCAGTACTTC.

CDR3 sequence: CASSFAANEQYV. In DNA form, the CDR3 reads TGTGCCAGCAGCTTCGCGGCCAACGAGCAGTACGTC. The chain couples TRBV7-9 to TRBJ2-7; D uncertain. Germline CDR1 and CDR2: SEHNR and FQNEAQ (reference sequence). The CDR3 has 12 amino acids. V was trimmed by 3 bases and J by 5 bases, leaving 8 bases between them.

The rearrangement joins TRBV7-6 to TRBJ2-3; D remains unclear. In germline, CDR1 is SGHVS, CDR2 FNYEAQ. Trimming pared 4 bases from V and 2 bases from J, leaving 16 bases between. There are 16 residues in the CDR3. CDR3 nucleotide sequence: TGTGCCAGCAGCTCCCCCGTAGGGATTAACACAGATACGCAGTATTTT. Translating gives CASSSPVGINTDTQYF.

This clonotype was found a few times. The chain's CDR3 is CASSPTTAGPEQFF. The CDR3 DNA sequence: TGTGCCAGCAGCCCAACTACGGCGGGACCGGAGCAGTTCTTC. The J gene is TRBJ2-1, the V gene TRBV7-2; D might be TRBD2 (6 bases). CDR1 and CDR2 (germline): SGHTA, FQGNSA. Trimming took off 5 bases at V and 10 bases at J, with 18 bases between the two ends. This CDR3 comprises 14 residues.